The present TCR beta chain was sequenced within a study of OX40 agonist ivuxolimab in advanced cancers. Study background: Across the patients, intravenous ivuxolimab was delivered every 2 weeks at 0.01 to 10 mg/kg.

People who had autoimmune disease history or systemic immunosuppression were excluded. Researchers took blood at baseline, on cycle 4 day 1, and on cycle 7 day 1. Only in-frame clones appear in the TCRdb table, and some are missing; sequencing was by immunoSEQ multiplex PCR. The table includes more than 70,000 clones, roughly 91% detected once. The receptor was isolated from an adult with an advanced solid tumor such as melanoma, head and neck, liver or kidney cancer. The source was CD4+ or CD8+ T cells sorted from blood, collected in a trial of the OX40 agonist ivuxolimab.

CDR3 amino acids: CASRDFGGWDTDTQYF. DNA for the CDR3: TGCGCCAGCAGGGATTTCGGCGGGTGGGACACAGATACGCAGTATTTT. The chain has TRBV10-2 and TRBJ2-3; the D gene is possibly TRBD2 (5 bases). Germline values: CDR1 WSHSY, CDR2 SAAADI. The ends were cut back, 6 bases at V and 2 bases at J, with 18 bases in the middle. The CDR3 length is 16 residues.